The next 30 T cell receptor beta chains were all read from a single sample in a study of T cells after yellow fever vaccination. In TCRdb, the 5' RACE reads were re-called with MiXCR into one record per CDR3 protein. The sample holds under 700,000 distinct CDR3 sequences, roughly a sixth seen once. Specimen: PBMCs, collected around 5 days after the first yellow fever vaccination. The receptors were gathered from a man younger than 30 who received the YFV17D yellow fever vaccine.

This clonotype occurred a few times. V gene TRBV4-1 combines with J gene TRBJ2-3, with TRBD2 identical over 8 bases. The CDR3 is 18 amino acids. CDR1 and CDR2 from the germline V gene are MGHRA and YSYEKL. Trimming took 0 bases from V and 4 from J; bases not matched to a gene: 12. CDR3 coding DNA: TGCGCCAGCAGCCAAGATGCGCTAGCGGGTCTATGGGCAGATACGCAGTATTTT. Its protein product is CASSQDALAGLWADTQYF.

The table lists this clonotype with a few counts. The CDR3 sequence: CASSLSGTGNNEQFF. The CDR3 nucleotides read TGTGCCAGCAGCTTGAGTGGGACGGGCAACAATGAGCAGTTCTTC. The chain joins TRBV5-5 to TRBJ2-1, with D possibly being TRBD1 or TRBD2 (5 bases each). Trimming shortened V by 1 base and J by 5 bases, and 13 bases separated the two germline ends. The CDR3 length is 15 residues. Per the germline V gene, CDR1 is SGHKS and CDR2 is YYEKEE (reference sequence).

The V gene is TRBV20-1, the J gene TRBJ1-3, with D perhaps TRBD1 (6 bases). From germline, CDR1 is DFQATT and CDR2 SNEGSKA (reference sequence). V was pared by 0 bases and J by 3 bases, with 9 bases between. This CDR3 has 14 residues. The CDR3 is CSARDPQGGNTIYF. The DNA of the CDR3 is TGCAGTGCTAGAGATCCACAGGGTGGAAACACCATATATTTT.

J is TRBJ1-6 and V is TRBV6-2 or TRBV6-3, with D tentatively TRBD1 (5 bases). CDR1 MNHEY and CDR2 SVGEGT come from the germline V gene. The V end lost 7 bases, the J end lost 4 bases, and 23 bases lay between the germline ends. This CDR3 has 18 residues. The CDR3, as DNA: TGTGCCAGCACCGCCGGGACTGAGATCCGAACGTATAATTCACCCCTCCACTTT. This gives the protein CASTAGTEIRTYNSPLHF.

V gene TRBV6-2 or TRBV6-3 combines with J gene TRBJ2-4; D unclear. The CDR3 extends over 13 amino acids. Per the germline V gene, CDR1 is MNHEY and CDR2 is SVGEGT. V lost 4 bases to trimming and J lost 11 bases, with 15 bases between them. CDR3 sequence (DNA): TGTGCCAGCAGTTTTCTCCCTTGGGATCTTCAGTACTTC. Its protein is CASSFLPWDLQYF.

This clonotype occurred a few times. This chain uses TRBV7-9 with TRBJ2-7; either TRBD1 or TRBD2 may supply D (6 bases each). There are 15 residues in the CDR3. V lost 5 bases to trimming and J lost 2 bases, with 16 bases between them. From germline, CDR1 is SEHNR and CDR2 FQNEAQ (reference sequence). Written as DNA, the CDR3 is TGTGCCAGCAGCCCATGGAGGGACAAGCCCTACGAGCAGTACTTC. It translates to CASSPWRDKPYEQYF.

This clonotype was detected a few times. This sequence joins TRBV4-3 and TRBJ2-5; D is ambiguous. Trimming removed 4 bases at V and 4 bases at J, with 10 bases between. Germline CDR1 reads LGHNA; CDR2 reads YSLEER. This CDR3 is 13 amino acids long. DNA for the CDR3: TGCGCCAGCAGCCTCCTCCCGCGAGAGACCCAGTACTTC. It translates to CASSLLPRETQYF.

The chain employs TRBV6-1 and TRBJ2-2, with TRBD1 matching over 7 bases. Trimming took 10 bases from V and 0 from J; bases not matched to a gene: 11. Germline lookup yields CDR1 MNHNS and CDR2 SASEGT. The CDR3 covers 16 residues. The CDR3 is CATLLAGGANTGELFF. The CDR3 DNA is TGTGCCACTCTACTTGCAGGGGGAGCGAACACCGGGGAGCTGTTTTTT.

This clonotype turned up a few times. The rearrangement links TRBV7-2 to TRBJ1-1; no firm D call. CDR1 and CDR2 (germline): SGHTA, FQGNSA. Trimming left V 1 base short and J 7 bases short, with 10 bases between. This CDR3 is 13 amino acids long. The CDR3 loop reads CASSLGNRLEAFF. In DNA, the CDR3 is TGTGCCAGCAGCTTAGGAAATAGGCTTGAAGCTTTCTTT.

V gene TRBV4-3 combines with J gene TRBJ2-5; 8 nucleotides match TRBD1. The CDR3 spans 15 residues. CDR1 and CDR2 from the germline V gene are LGHNA and YSLEER. J was trimmed by 5 bases and V by 4 bases; bases with no gene match: 9. The CDR3 protein is CASSRDRKFGETQYF. The DNA of the CDR3 is TGCGCCAGCAGCCGGGACAGGAAGTTCGGTGAGACCCAGTACTTC.

J is TRBJ2-1 and V is TRBV7-9, with D uncertain. CDR3 length: 14 amino acids. Germline CDR1 reads SEHNR; CDR2 reads FQNEAQ (reference sequence). V was cut by 6 bases and J by 0 bases, with 9 bases left in between. The CDR3 DNA follows: TGTGCCAGCAGTACATTGAGCTCCTACAATGAGCAGTTCTTC. This sequence encodes CASSTLSSYNEQFF.

With respect to this clonotype: An end of the junction does not agree with germline; a read error may underlie this. The chain combines TRBV20-1 with TRBJ1-5, with 10 bases that match TRBD1. The CDR3 is made up of 14 amino acids. Germline V gene data show CDR1 as DFQATT and CDR2 as SNEGSKA (reference sequence). The CDR3 is CSAIPTGGKQPQHF. The CDR3 DNA sequence: TGCAGTGCTATCCCGACAGGGGGCAAGCAGCCCCAGCATTTT.

This clonotype was counted at least ten times. This chain uses TRBV5-1 with TRBJ2-1, with 8 bases aligning to TRBD1. This CDR3 has 16 amino acids. Germline CDR1 and CDR2: SGHRS and YFSETQ. Germline trimming cut 2 bases from V and 1 base from J; bases unmatched to any gene: 5. CDR3 in amino acids: CASSFGTGPSYNEQFF. The CDR3 DNA sequence: TGCGCCAGCAGCTTCGGGACAGGCCCATCCTACAATGAGCAGTTCTTC.

There are a few counts of this clonotype. The gene calls are TRBV20-1 and TRBJ2-1; perhaps D is TRBD1 or TRBD2 (5 bases each). The V end was cut by 0 bases, the J end by 9 bases, with 12 bases between. The CDR3 runs 13 residues. Germline V gene data show CDR1 as DFQATT and CDR2 as SNEGSKA (reference sequence). Here the CDR3 DNA reads TGCAGTGCTAGAGACCGAGGGGTTGGTGAGCAGTTCTTC. This sequence encodes CSARDRGVGEQFF.

At least ten counts were recorded for this clonotype. This chain connects TRBV7-3 to TRBJ2-3, with 7 bases identical to TRBD2. This CDR3 comprises 13 residues. Germline CDR1 and CDR2: SGHTA and FQGTGA. After removal of 2 bases from V and 4 bases from J, the junction contained 0 bases not matched to a gene. CDR3 protein: CASSLREADTQYF. The CDR3 bases are TGTGCCAGCAGCTTACGGGAGGCAGATACGCAGTATTTT.

This clonotype came up many times. The V and J genes are TRBV20-1 and TRBJ1-2; D unresolved. CDR1 and CDR2 (germline): DFQATT, SNEGSKA (reference sequence). Trimming shortened V by 5 bases and J by 9 bases, and 16 bases separated the two germline ends. The CDR3 length is 12 residues. The CDR3 nucleotides read TGCAGTGCTGCCGAGATTACGGCACGCTACACCTTC. Protein sequence: CSAAEITARYTF.

The genes are TRBV5-1 and TRBJ2-1, with 8 bases lining up with TRBD2. Trimming took 0 bases from V and 7 from J; bases not matched to a gene: 6. CDR1 is SGHRS, CDR2 YFSETQ, per germline. The CDR3 spans 15 residues. The CDR3 DNA is TGCGCCAGCAGCTTGGCCGGGGGGGTTCGGAATGAGCAGTTCTTC. This sequence encodes CASSLAGGVRNEQFF.

V gene TRBV27 combines with J gene TRBJ2-7, with 9 bases fitting TRBD1. The CDR3 is 17 residues long. Unmatched junction bases numbered 17, after V lost 9 bases and J lost 2 bases. The V gene's germline CDR1 is MNHEY and CDR2 SMNVEV (reference sequence). The CDR3 is CASARDRVFRGTYEQYF. CDR3 nucleotides: TGTGCCAGTGCCAGGGACAGGGTATTCCGGGGGACCTACGAGCAGTACTTC.

This clonotype was seen only a few times. This chain connects TRBV9 to TRBJ1-1; TRBD1 is a possible D gene (5 bases). Per the germline V gene, CDR1 is SGDLS and CDR2 is YYNGEE. V was pared by 0 bases and J by 4 bases, with 22 bases between. This CDR3 contains 18 residues. This CDR3 is CASSVGPGQGKSGTEAFF. CDR3 coding DNA: TGTGCCAGCAGCGTAGGGCCCGGGCAGGGAAAGAGTGGCACTGAAGCTTTCTTT.

This chain uses TRBV4-3 with TRBJ1-1; D possibly corresponds to TRBD1 (5 bases). CDR1 LGHNA and CDR2 YSLEER come from the germline V gene. The CDR3 is 14 residues long. Trimming took 1 base from V and 3 from J, leaving 9 bases between them. The CDR3 loop reads CASSQGGTHTEAFF. For the CDR3, the DNA is TGCGCCAGCAGCCAAGGGGGGACCCACACTGAAGCTTTCTTT.

This clonotype occurred many times. This chain joins TRBV20-1 and TRBJ2-7; D perhaps matches TRBD2 (5 bases). This CDR3 comprises 15 residues. In germline, CDR1 is DFQATT, CDR2 SNEGSKA (reference sequence). V gave up 3 bases and J gave up 4 bases, with 19 bases separating them. CDR3 loop: CSARPDLLGAYEQYF. The CDR3 nucleotides read TGCAGTGCTAGGCCAGATTTACTAGGAGCATACGAGCAGTACTTC.

The chain joins TRBV7-9 to TRBJ1-1; D may be TRBD1 (5 bases). This CDR3 region has 11 residues. From germline, CDR1 is SEHNR and CDR2 FQNEAQ (reference sequence). The V end lost 4 bases, the J end lost 10 bases, and 10 bases lay between the germline ends. The CDR3 is CASSSGRGAFF. For the CDR3, the DNA is TGTGCCAGCAGCTCGGGACGAGGAGCTTTCTTT. Full variable domain (outside the CDR3, taken from reference TRBV7-9 and TRBJ1-1): DTGVSQNPRHKITKRGQNVTFRCDPISEHNRLYWYRQTLGQGPEFLTYFQNEAQLEKSRLLSDRFSAERPKGSFSTLEIQRTEQGDSAMYLCASSSGRGAFFGQGTRLTVV.

This clonotype has more than one count but fewer than ten. The genes are TRBV11-2 and TRBJ2-1, with 9 bases lining up with TRBD2. J lost 6 bases, V lost 3 bases, and 6 bases had no gene match. The length of the CDR3 is 15 residues. Germline lookup yields CDR1 SGHAT and CDR2 FQNNGV. CDR3 coding DNA: TGTGCCAGCAGCTTTACGCGGGGGGGCCGCAATGAGCAGTTCTTC. Protein sequence: CASSFTRGGRNEQFF.

This clonotype turned up a few times. The chain employs TRBV7-9 and TRBJ1-6; D is uncertain. CDR3 length: 17 amino acids. V was clipped by 3 bases and J by 7 bases, with 19 bases between them. Germline V gene sequence: CDR1 SEHNR, CDR2 FQNEAQ (reference sequence). The CDR3 DNA is TGTGCCAGCAGCTTCATTTTGAGTCTCCCCGGGAATTCACCCCTCCACTTT. Translation: CASSFILSLPGNSPLHF.

This chain joins TRBV4-3 and TRBJ2-5; 12 nucleotides align to TRBD1. The V gene end was trimmed by 4 bases and the J gene end by 5 bases; junction bases not matched to a gene: 17. Germline CDR1 LGHNA, CDR2 YSLEER. The length of the CDR3 is 19 residues. The CDR3 DNA follows: TGCGCCAGCAGCCCCACTCCGGGACAGGGGGCCGTCGCCTGGGAGACCCAGTACTTC. Protein product: CASSPTPGQGAVAWETQYF.

This clonotype came up a few times. This chain links TRBV4-2 with TRBJ2-1; D may be TRBD1 or TRBD2 (5 bases each). CDR3 length equals 17 residues. CDR1 is LGHNA, CDR2 YNFKEQ, per germline. V was trimmed by 3 bases and J by 2 bases, leaving 17 bases between them. In DNA form, the CDR3 reads TGTGCCAGCAGCCATGGTCCCGGGACGCCGGCCTACAATGAGCAGTTCTTC. It codes for CASSHGPGTPAYNEQFF.

The chain has TRBV7-2 and TRBJ1-2; D may be TRBD1 (5 bases). Trimming shortened V by 7 bases and J by 8 bases, and 17 bases separated the two germline ends. The CDR3 is made up of 13 amino acids. The germline gives CDR1 SGHTA, CDR2 FQGNSA. The CDR3 DNA follows: TGTGCCAGCACCACGGGCGGGGCGGGCGGCTACACCTTC. It yields the protein CASTTGGAGGYTF. Based on the CDR3 plus reference TRBV7-2 and TRBJ1-2, the full variable domain is GAGVSQSPSNKVTEKGKDVELRCDPISGHTALYWYRQSLGQGLEFLIYFQGNSAPDKSGLPSDRFSAERTGGSVSTLTIQRTQQEDSAVYLCASTTGGAGGYTFGSGTRLTVV.

This clonotype was picked up a small number of times. The chain links TRBV4-3 to TRBJ1-4; no definite D call. This CDR3 contains 18 residues. V was pared by 5 bases and J by 3 bases, with 22 bases between. CDR1 LGHNA and CDR2 YSLEER come from the germline V gene. The CDR3 nucleotides are TGCGCCAGCAGCTCCAGGCCCCCCGGGTTTATTCCTAATGAAAAACTGTTTTTT. Translated, it gives CASSSRPPGFIPNEKLFF.

V gene TRBV20-1 combines with J gene TRBJ1-5; 10 bases line up with TRBD1. V gave up 5 bases and J gave up 7 bases; unmatched junction bases: 5. This CDR3 has 13 residues. Germline V gene lookup returns CDR1 DFQATT and CDR2 SNEGSKA (reference sequence). The CDR3 DNA follows: TGCAGTGCTTCCGGGACAGGGGACCAGCCCCAGCATTTT. Its translation: CSASGTGDQPQHF.

This clonotype was seen a few times. The rearrangement joins TRBV5-1 to TRBJ2-7; D not certain. Germline CDR1 is SGHRS and CDR2 is YFSETQ. Trimming took off 6 bases at V and 0 bases at J, with 7 bases between the two ends. This CDR3 is built from 12 residues. CDR3 DNA sequence: TGCGCCAGCATGGGAAGCTCCTACGAGCAGTACTTC. This encodes CASMGSSYEQYF.